Listed below are T cell receptor beta chains from one sample, sequenced in a study of technical replicates of blood from a few donors. Method: immunoSEQ multiplex PCR; TCRdb's copy keeps in-frame clones and lacks some. The repertoire consists of 80,000 or so clones, with under 99% occurring once and the leading ten covering approximately 0.2%. Sequencing used T cells isolated from PBMCs. These TCRs come from a human donor in good health. Each CDR3 is given with its conserved first and last residue.

v_call: TRBV7-6
cdr3_aa: CASRLNDYQETQYF

v_call: TRBV4-2
cdr3_aa: CASANELFSYEQYF

v_call: TRBV19
cdr3_aa: CASQLGPGDYGYTF

v_call: TRBV28
cdr3_aa: CASSLPPQTGNNGNTIYF

v_call: TRBV13
cdr3_aa: CASSSWGTNQETQYF

v_call: TRBV7-8
cdr3_aa: CASSLAGGRGSYEQYF

v_call: TRBV7-3
cdr3_aa: CASSEGLVNEQFF

v_call: TRBV9
cdr3_aa: CASSTRVANTEAFF

v_call: TRBV25-1
cdr3_aa: CASSERTGGEKLFF

v_call: TRBV10-3
cdr3_aa: CAISQTGDGQPQHF

v_call: TRBV5-1
cdr3_aa: CASSLDTEVLYGYTF

v_call: TRBV7-9
cdr3_aa: CASSLGLSEQFF

v_call: TRBV27
cdr3_aa: CASSLASTYGYTF

v_call: TRBV2
cdr3_aa: CASSAGTNQGNQPQHF

v_call: TRBV28
cdr3_aa: CASSLPGLAGNTQYF

v_call: TRBV7-2
cdr3_aa: CASSFYEAEQFF

v_call: TRBV28
cdr3_aa: CASSPPGQEHMNTEAFF

v_call: TRBV28
cdr3_aa: CASRGPPGQGVSYEQYF

v_call: TRBV6-4
cdr3_aa: CASSNFTGGYEQYF

v_call: TRBV25-1
cdr3_aa: CASRTPQNTEAFF

v_call: TRBV6-5
cdr3_aa: CASSYSTVGNEQYF

v_call: TRBV11-3
cdr3_aa: CASSWGGYYGYTF

v_call: TRBV27
cdr3_aa: CASSPRQGGNTEAFF

v_call: TRBV27
cdr3_aa: CASSLSGRANEKLFF

v_call: TRBV7-2
cdr3_aa: CASSSSSGTTAASEQFF

v_call: TRBV7-2
cdr3_aa: CASRVRVEQFF

v_call: TRBV4-2
cdr3_aa: CASSQVGLQGAYGYTF

v_call: TRBV9
cdr3_aa: CASSVSGSLDTQYF

v_call: TRBV30
cdr3_aa: CALSKAGETQYF

v_call: TRBV11-3
cdr3_aa: CASSAGVTQYF

v_call: TRBV15
cdr3_aa: CATSPLAESRNYEQYF

v_call: TRBV2
cdr3_aa: CASSATTGGRLNEKLFF

v_call: TRBV4-3
cdr3_aa: CASSQGRDRSSTDTQYF

v_call: TRBV27
cdr3_aa: CASSIAGGAYNEQFF

v_call: TRBV30
cdr3_aa: CAWSPGHYEQYF

v_call: TRBV19
cdr3_aa: CASSRTGGSNQPQHF

v_call: TRBV6-5
cdr3_aa: CASSRGSANQPQHF

v_call: TRBV19
cdr3_aa: CASTVNRFSGANVLTF

v_call: TRBV4-3
cdr3_aa: CASSQERQSYEQYF

v_call: TRBV11-3
cdr3_aa: CASSLDQNTEAFF